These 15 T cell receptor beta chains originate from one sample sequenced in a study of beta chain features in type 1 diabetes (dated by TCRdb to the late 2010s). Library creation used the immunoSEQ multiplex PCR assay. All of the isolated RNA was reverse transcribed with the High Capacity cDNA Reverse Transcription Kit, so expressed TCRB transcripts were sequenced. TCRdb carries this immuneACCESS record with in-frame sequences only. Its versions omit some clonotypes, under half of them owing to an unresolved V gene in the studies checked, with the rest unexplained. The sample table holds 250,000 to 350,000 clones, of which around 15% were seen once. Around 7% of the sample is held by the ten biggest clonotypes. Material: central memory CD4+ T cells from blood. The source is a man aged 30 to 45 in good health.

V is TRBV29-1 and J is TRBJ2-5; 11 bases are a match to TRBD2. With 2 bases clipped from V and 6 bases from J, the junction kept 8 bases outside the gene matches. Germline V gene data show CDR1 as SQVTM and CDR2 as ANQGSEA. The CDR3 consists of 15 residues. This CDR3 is CSVEIAGGLVKTQYF. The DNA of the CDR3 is TGCAGCGTTGAAATAGCGGGAGGGTTGGTAAAGACCCAGTACTTC.

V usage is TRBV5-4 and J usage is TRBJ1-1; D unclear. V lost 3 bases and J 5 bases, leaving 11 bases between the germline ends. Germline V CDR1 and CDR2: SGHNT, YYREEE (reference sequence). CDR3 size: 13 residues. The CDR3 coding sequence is TGTGCCAGCAGCTCCTGGGTTGAGACTGAAGCTTTCTTT. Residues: CASSSWVETEAFF. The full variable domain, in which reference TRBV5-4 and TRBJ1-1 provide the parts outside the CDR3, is ETGVTQSPTHLIKTRGQQVTLRCSSQSGHNTVSWYQQALGQGPQFIFQYYREEENGRGNFPPRFSGLQFPNYSSELNVNALELDDSALYLCASSSWVETEAFFGQGTRLTVV.

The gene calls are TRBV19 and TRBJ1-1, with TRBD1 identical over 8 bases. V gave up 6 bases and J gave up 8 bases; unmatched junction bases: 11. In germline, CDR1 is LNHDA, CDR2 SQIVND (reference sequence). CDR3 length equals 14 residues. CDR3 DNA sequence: TGTGCCAGTAGGTCACAGGGGGATGGGGCAGAAGCTTTCTTT. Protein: CASRSQGDGAEAFF.

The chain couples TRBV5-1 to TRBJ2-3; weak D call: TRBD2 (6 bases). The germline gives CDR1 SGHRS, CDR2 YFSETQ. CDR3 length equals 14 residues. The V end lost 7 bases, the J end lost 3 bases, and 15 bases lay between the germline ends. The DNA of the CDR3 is TGCGCCAGCTCGTCCGGAGGGCTTACAGATACGCAGTATTTT. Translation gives CASSSGGLTDTQYF. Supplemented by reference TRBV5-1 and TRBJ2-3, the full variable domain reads KAGVTQTPRYLIKTRGQQVTLSCSPISGHRSVSWYQQTPGQGLQFLFEYFSETQRNKGNFPGRFSGRQFSNSRSEMNVSTLELGDSALYLCASSSGGLTDTQYFGPGTRLTVL.

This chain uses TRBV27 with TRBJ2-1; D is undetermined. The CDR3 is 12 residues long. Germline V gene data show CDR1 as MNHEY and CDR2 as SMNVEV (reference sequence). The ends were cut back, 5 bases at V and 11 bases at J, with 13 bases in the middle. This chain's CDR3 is CASSSVGLQQFF. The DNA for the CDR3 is TGTGCCAGCAGTAGTGTGGGTCTACAGCAGTTCTTC.

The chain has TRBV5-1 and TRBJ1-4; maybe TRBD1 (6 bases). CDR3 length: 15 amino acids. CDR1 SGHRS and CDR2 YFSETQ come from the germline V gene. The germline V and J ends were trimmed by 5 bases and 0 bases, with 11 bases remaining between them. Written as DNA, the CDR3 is TGCGCCAGCAGAAGGGACATTGCAACTAATGAAAAACTGTTTTTT. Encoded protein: CASRRDIATNEKLFF.

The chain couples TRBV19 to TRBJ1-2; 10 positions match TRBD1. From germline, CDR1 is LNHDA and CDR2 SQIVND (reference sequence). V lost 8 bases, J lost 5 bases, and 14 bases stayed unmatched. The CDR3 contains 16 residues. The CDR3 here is CASRLRRGTGVYGYTF. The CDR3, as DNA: TGTGCCAGTCGTCTCAGGAGGGGGACAGGGGTATATGGCTACACCTTC.

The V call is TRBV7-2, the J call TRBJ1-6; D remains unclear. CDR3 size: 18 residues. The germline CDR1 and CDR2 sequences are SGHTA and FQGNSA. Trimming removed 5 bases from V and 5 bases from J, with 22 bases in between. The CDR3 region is CASSPQTQGRRDNSPLHF. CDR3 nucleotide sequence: TGTGCCAGCAGCCCGCAGACCCAAGGGCGTAGGGATAATTCACCCCTCCACTTT.

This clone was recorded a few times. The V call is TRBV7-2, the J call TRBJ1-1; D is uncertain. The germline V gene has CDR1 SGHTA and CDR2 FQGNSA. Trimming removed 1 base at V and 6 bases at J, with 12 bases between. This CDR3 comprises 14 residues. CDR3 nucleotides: TGTGCCAGCAGCTTAGGAATGTTTCGGGCTGAAGCTTTCTTT. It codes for CASSLGMFRAEAFF.

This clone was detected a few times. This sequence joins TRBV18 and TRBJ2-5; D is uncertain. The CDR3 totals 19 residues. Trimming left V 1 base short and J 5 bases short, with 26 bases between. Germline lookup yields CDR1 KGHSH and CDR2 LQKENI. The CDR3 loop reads CASSPLNYEPSSPTETQYF. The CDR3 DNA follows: TGTGCCAGCTCACCACTCAATTATGAACCCTCCAGTCCAACGGAGACCCAGTACTTC.

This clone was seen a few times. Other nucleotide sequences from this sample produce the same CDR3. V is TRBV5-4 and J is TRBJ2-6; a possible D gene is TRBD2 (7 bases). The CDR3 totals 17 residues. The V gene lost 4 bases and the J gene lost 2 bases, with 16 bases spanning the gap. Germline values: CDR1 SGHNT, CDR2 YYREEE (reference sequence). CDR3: CASSPTGAGAGANVLTF. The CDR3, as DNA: TGTGCCAGCAGCCCAACGGGGGCGGGGGCTGGGGCCAACGTCCTGACTTTC.

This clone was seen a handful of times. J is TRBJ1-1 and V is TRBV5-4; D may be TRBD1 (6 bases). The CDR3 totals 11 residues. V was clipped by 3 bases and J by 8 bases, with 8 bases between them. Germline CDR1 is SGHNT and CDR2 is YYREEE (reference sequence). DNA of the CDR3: TGTGCCAGCAGCTGGGGGACAGAAGCTTTCTTT. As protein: CASSWGTEAFF. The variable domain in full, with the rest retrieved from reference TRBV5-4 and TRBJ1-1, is ETGVTQSPTHLIKTRGQQVTLRCSSQSGHNTVSWYQQALGQGPQFIFQYYREEENGRGNFPPRFSGLQFPNYSSELNVNALELDDSALYLCASSWGTEAFFGQGTRLTVV.

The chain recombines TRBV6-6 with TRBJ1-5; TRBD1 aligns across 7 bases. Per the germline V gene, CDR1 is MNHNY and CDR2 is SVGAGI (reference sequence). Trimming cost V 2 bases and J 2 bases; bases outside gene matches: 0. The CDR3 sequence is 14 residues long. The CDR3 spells CASSYQGGNQPQHF. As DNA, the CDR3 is TGTGCCAGCAGTTACCAGGGGGGCAATCAGCCCCAGCATTTT.

CDR3 protein: CASSLGGSLNNEQFF. The CDR3 nucleotides read TGTGCCAGCAGTTTGGGCGGGAGCCTCAACAATGAGCAGTTCTTC. This chain links TRBV25-1 with TRBJ2-1, with TRBD2 matching over 7 bases. With 5 bases clipped from V and 5 bases from J, the junction kept 9 bases outside the gene matches. The CDR3 is 15 residues long. The germline gives CDR1 MGHDK, CDR2 SYGVNS.

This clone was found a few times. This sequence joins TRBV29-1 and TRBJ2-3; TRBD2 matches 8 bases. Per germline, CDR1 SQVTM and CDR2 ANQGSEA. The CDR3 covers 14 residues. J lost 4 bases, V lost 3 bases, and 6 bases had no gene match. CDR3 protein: CSVEVGLASDTQYF. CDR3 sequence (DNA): TGCAGCGTTGAGGTAGGACTAGCATCAGATACGCAGTATTTT.